The next 17 T cell receptor beta chains were all read from a single sample in a study of T cell changes during pregnancy in multiple sclerosis. Measured with immunoSEQ multiplex PCR; TCRdb has only the in-frame clones, and not every one. The table records tens of thousands of clones, over 75% of them present only once. This specimen consisted of peripheral blood, obtained before pregnancy. These receptors were obtained from a female donor with multiple sclerosis, enrolled in a pregnancy study.

The rearrangement joins TRBV6-1 to TRBJ1-1, with D unclear. Germline V CDR1 and CDR2: MNHNS, SASEGT. The CDR3 runs 14 residues. V gave up 6 bases and J gave up 3 bases, with 14 bases separating them. The CDR3: CASRFQPADTEAFF. The CDR3 nucleotides are TGTGCCAGCAGATTTCAACCGGCGGACACTGAAGCTTTCTTT.

Notes on this clone: Within the sample, other DNA sequences also encode this same CDR3. The chain carries TRBV6-5 and TRBJ1-3; D may be TRBD1 (5 bases). The CDR3 is made up of 14 amino acids. The germline V gene has CDR1 MNHEY and CDR2 SVGAGI. Trimming shortened V by 4 bases and J by 0 bases, and 7 bases separated the two germline ends. The CDR3 region is CASSLGGSGNTIYF. Here the CDR3 DNA reads TGTGCCAGCAGTTTGGGGGGCTCTGGAAACACCATATATTTT.

The table lists this clone with a count of one. The chain uses TRBV27 and TRBJ2-7; a weak D match, TRBD1 (6 bases). This CDR3 contains 13 residues. The ends were cut back, 7 bases at V and 1 base at J, with 11 bases in the middle. Per germline, CDR1 MNHEY and CDR2 SMNVEV (reference sequence). The CDR3 coding sequence is TGTGCCAGCACCCGAGGGGGATCCTACGAGCAGTACTTC. The encoded protein is CASTRGGSYEQYF.

This chain joins TRBV10-3 and TRBJ2-7; D perhaps matches TRBD1 (5 bases). CDR3 length equals 16 residues. Germline V lookup: CDR1 ENHRY, CDR2 SYGVKD. V lost 0 bases to trimming and J lost 2 bases, with 14 bases between them. The CDR3 DNA reads TGTGCCATCAGTGAGTCGTCCCGGACAACTCCCTACGAGCAGTACTTC. This gives the protein CAISESSRTTPYEQYF.

This chain uses TRBV4-3 with TRBJ2-1; 10 bases map to TRBD2. Germline CDR1 and CDR2: LGHNA and YSLEER. V was clipped by 0 bases and J by 7 bases; unmatched bases: 6. The CDR3 has 16 residues. The CDR3 loop is CASSQERAGGQNEQFF. In DNA, the CDR3 is TGCGCCAGCAGCCAAGAACGAGCGGGGGGGCAGAATGAGCAGTTCTTC.

The chain couples TRBV9 to TRBJ2-3; 13 bases match TRBD2. The germline V gene has CDR1 SGDLS and CDR2 YYNGEE. The CDR3 is 17 amino acids. V shed 4 bases and J 3 bases; nucleotides not matched to a gene: 8. The CDR3 loop is CASSTRTSGGPTDTQYF. The CDR3 DNA is TGTGCCAGCAGCACTAGGACTAGCGGGGGACCAACAGATACGCAGTATTTT.

The chain recombines TRBV7-2 with TRBJ2-5, with TRBD1 identical over 10 bases. The length of the CDR3 is 14 residues. Unmatched junction bases numbered 5, after V lost 5 bases and J lost 5 bases. CDR1 and CDR2 (germline): SGHTA, FQGNSA. Written as DNA, the CDR3 is TGTGCCAGCAGCCCTCGGACAGGGGGGGAGACCCAGTACTTC. Its protein product is CASSPRTGGETQYF. Complete variable domain (other parts from reference TRBV7-2 and TRBJ2-5): GAGVSQSPSNKVTEKGKDVELRCDPISGHTALYWYRQSLGQGLEFLIYFQGNSAPDKSGLPSDRFSAERTGGSVSTLTIQRTQQEDSAVYLCASSPRTGGETQYFGPGTRLLVL.

The chain couples TRBV18 to TRBJ2-7, with D perhaps matching TRBD2 (5 bases). This CDR3 is built from 13 residues. The V and J ends lost 6 bases and 10 bases respectively, with 19 bases between them. The germline CDR1 and CDR2 sequences are KGHSH and LQKENI. CDR3: CASSSLAGEVQYF. DNA for the CDR3: TGTGCCAGCTCTTCCCTGGCGGGTGAGGTTCAGTACTTC. The complete variable domain, with remaining parts taken from reference TRBV18 and TRBJ2-7, reads NAGVMQNPRHLVRRRGQEARLRCSPMKGHSHVYWYRQLPEEGLKFMVYLQKENIIDESGMPKERFSAEFPKEGPSILRIQQVVRGDSAAYFCASSSLAGEVQYFGPGTRLTVT.

The V gene is TRBV6-5, the J gene TRBJ2-5, with 8 bases identical to TRBD2. The CDR3 loop spans 13 amino acids. Germline V lookup: CDR1 MNHEY, CDR2 SVGAGI. Trimming took 8 bases from V and 5 from J; bases not matched to a gene: 7. The CDR3 region is CASARGGGETQYF. Written as DNA, the CDR3 is TGTGCCAGCGCCCGAGGCGGGGGGGAGACCCAGTACTTC.

As for this clone: One end of the junction is discordant with germline, which a read error may explain. V is TRBV14 and J is TRBJ1-4; 7 bases map to TRBD1. Germline CDR1 reads SGHDN; CDR2 reads FVKESK. This CDR3 is 12 amino acids long. CDR3 protein: CASSLRTGRWLF. The CDR3 DNA reads as TGTGCCAGCAGCCTGCGGACAGGTAGATGGCTTTTT.

The gene calls are TRBV5-1 and TRBJ2-7, with D hard to call. V was shortened by 4 bases and J by 2 bases, with 13 bases between the two germline ends. Germline assignment: CDR1 SGHRS and CDR2 YFSETQ. The CDR3 length is 14 residues. The CDR3 DNA reads as TGCGCCAGCAGCCCCATTCAGATTCCCTACGAGCAGTACTTC. Its protein product is CASSPIQIPYEQYF.

V usage is TRBV29-1 and J usage is TRBJ2-7; tentative D call: TRBD1 (7 bases). The V and J ends lost 2 bases and 0 bases respectively, with 14 bases between them. The germline gives CDR1 SQVTM, CDR2 ANQGSEA. The CDR3 extends over 15 amino acids. This chain's CDR3 is CSVEQGEDPSYEQYF. CDR3 DNA: TGCAGCGTTGAACAGGGGGAGGATCCCTCCTACGAGCAGTACTTC.

The chain links TRBV9 to TRBJ2-3, with D perhaps matching TRBD1 (6 bases). This CDR3 region has 16 residues. Trimming left V 4 bases short and J 0 bases short, with 15 bases between. Germline CDR1 reads SGDLS; CDR2 reads YYNGEE. Here the CDR3 DNA reads TGTGCCAGCAGCTTCCGGGACACGCTAAGCACAGATACGCAGTATTTT. Protein: CASSFRDTLSTDTQYF.

With respect to this clone: Other nucleotide sequences in the sample specify the same CDR3. This chain links TRBV30 with TRBJ1-1, with D perhaps matching TRBD1 (6 bases). Germline assignment: CDR1 GTSNPN and CDR2 SVGIG (reference sequence). The ends were cut back, 2 bases at V and 4 bases at J, with 8 bases in the middle. This CDR3 contains 12 residues. The CDR3 loop reads CAWSLGGTEAFF. The CDR3 nucleotides are TGTGCCTGGAGTTTAGGGGGCACTGAAGCTTTCTTT.

V and J are TRBV27 and TRBJ1-5; TRBD1 matches 12 bases. The CDR3 is made up of 18 amino acids. Per germline, CDR1 MNHEY and CDR2 SMNVEV (reference sequence). J lost 0 bases, V lost 8 bases, and 11 bases had no gene match. The CDR3 DNA follows: TGTGCCAGCTCCCGGCCGGGACAGGGGGCCGATAGCAATCAGCCCCAGCATTTT. Amino acid sequence: CASSRPGQGADSNQPQHF.

The chain couples TRBV7-2 to TRBJ2-5, with 12 bases that match TRBD2. The V gene's germline CDR1 is SGHTA and CDR2 FQGNSA. The CDR3 is 18 residues long. V lost 1 base, J lost 1 base, and 7 bases stayed unmatched. The CDR3 nucleotides are TGTGCCAGCAGCTTAGGGGTACTAGCGGGGGGCCTCCAAGAGACCCAGTACTTC. Translation gives CASSLGVLAGGLQETQYF. Together with reference TRBV7-2 and TRBJ2-5, the CDR3 gives the full variable domain: GAGVSQSPSNKVTEKGKDVELRCDPISGHTALYWYRQSLGQGLEFLIYFQGNSAPDKSGLPSDRFSAERTGGSVSTLTIQRTQQEDSAVYLCASSLGVLAGGLQETQYFGPGTRLLVL.

This sequence joins TRBV6-1 and TRBJ2-1, with TRBD2 as a possible D gene (7 bases). Germline CDR1 MNHNS, CDR2 SASEGT. The CDR3 is 16 residues long. With 1 base removed from V and 1 base from J, the gap between germline ends came to 11 bases. The CDR3 reads CASSEVGGASYNEQFF. The CDR3 DNA follows: TGTGCCAGCAGTGAAGTGGGGGGGGCGTCCTACAATGAGCAGTTCTTC.